This TCR beta chain was captured in a study of PD-1 blockade in classical Hodgkin lymphoma. Whole-study context: Nivolumab 3 mg/kg was given intravenously every 2 weeks. General study findings and limits: At C4D1, TCR diversity had climbed significantly for CD4+ cells, though not for CD8+ cells. Patients newly diagnosed and complete responders had comparable baseline diversity. It was reported that newly diagnosed patients had less baseline TCR diversity than healthy donors.

Turning to this clone: Its antigen is undetermined.

Sequencing was performed with immunoSEQ multiplex PCR; in TCRdb, only in-frame clones are kept and a portion is missing. Here the sample spans roughly 48,000 clones, approximately 86% being singletons. As to time point: cycle 4 day 1 (C4D1), after 6 weeks of nivolumab. Every patient was affected by relapse after autologous stem cell transplantation, while exposure to brentuximab vedotin was not uniform. Germline V CDR1 and CDR2: SGHTA, FQGNSA. V was clipped by 5 bases and J by 2 bases; unmatched bases: 6. This CDR3 has 16 amino acids. This clonotype originated in a human donor with classical Hodgkin lymphoma. The gene calls are TRBV7-2 and TRBJ2-3; 11 nucleotides align to TRBD2. The material was peripheral blood mononuclear cells (PBMCs), obtained before the fourth cycle of nivolumab. CDR3 amino acids: CASSRRLAGLTDTQYF. In DNA form, the CDR3 reads TGTGCCAGCAGCCGCCGACTAGCGGGACTCACAGATACGCAGTATTTT.